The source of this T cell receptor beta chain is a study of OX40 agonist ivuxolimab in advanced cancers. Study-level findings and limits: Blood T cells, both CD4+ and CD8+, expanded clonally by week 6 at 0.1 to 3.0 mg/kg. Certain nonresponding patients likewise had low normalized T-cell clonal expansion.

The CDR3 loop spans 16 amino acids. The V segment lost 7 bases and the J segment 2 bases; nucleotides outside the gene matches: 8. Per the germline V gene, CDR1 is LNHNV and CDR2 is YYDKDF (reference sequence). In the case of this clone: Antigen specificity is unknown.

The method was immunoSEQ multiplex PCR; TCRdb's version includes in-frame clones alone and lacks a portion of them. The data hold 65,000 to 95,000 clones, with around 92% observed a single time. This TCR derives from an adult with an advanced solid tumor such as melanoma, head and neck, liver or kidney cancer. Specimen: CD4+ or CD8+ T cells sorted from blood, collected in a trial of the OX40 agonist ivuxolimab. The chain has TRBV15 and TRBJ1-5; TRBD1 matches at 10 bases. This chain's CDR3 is CATTRDRGGGNQPQHF. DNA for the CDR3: TGTGCCACCACCCGGGACAGGGGAGGGGGCAATCAGCCCCAGCATTTT. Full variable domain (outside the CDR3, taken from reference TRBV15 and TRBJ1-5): DAMVIQNPRYQVTQFGKPVTLSCSQTLNHNVMYWYQQKSSQAPKLLFHYYDKDFNNEADTPDNFQSRRPNTSFCFLDIRSPGLGDTAMYLCATTRDRGGGNQPQHFGDGTRLSIL.